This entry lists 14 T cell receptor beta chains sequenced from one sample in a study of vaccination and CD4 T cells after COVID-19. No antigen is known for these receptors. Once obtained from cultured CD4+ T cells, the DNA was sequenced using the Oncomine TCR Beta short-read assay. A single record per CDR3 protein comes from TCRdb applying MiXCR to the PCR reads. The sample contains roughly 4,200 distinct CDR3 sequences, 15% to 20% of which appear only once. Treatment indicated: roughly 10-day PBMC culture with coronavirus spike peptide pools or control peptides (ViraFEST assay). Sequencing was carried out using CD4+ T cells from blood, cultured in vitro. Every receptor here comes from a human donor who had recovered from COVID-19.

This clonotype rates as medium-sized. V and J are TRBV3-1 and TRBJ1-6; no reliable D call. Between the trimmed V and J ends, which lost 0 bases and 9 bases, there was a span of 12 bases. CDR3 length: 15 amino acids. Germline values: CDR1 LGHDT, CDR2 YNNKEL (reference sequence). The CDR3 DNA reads TGTGCCAGCAGCCAAGATGGAGGGTGGGGTTCACCCCTCCACTTT. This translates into CASSQDGGWGSPLHF.

The CDR3 coding sequence is TGCGCCAGCACCCCGGGACAGGGAAGGTCCTCTGGAAACACCATATATTTT. Protein: CASTPGQGRSSGNTIYF. The rearrangement links TRBV5-1 to TRBJ1-3; 9 positions match TRBD1. The CDR3 spans 17 residues. The germline gives CDR1 SGHRS, CDR2 YFSETQ. The junction had 10 bases not matched to a gene; V was cut back by 6 bases and J by 0 bases.

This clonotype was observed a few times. CDR3 in amino acids: CASSASLGQPQHF. CDR3 bases: TGTGCCAGTAGTGCCTCCCTCGGTCAGCCCCAGCATTTT. The chain has TRBV19 and TRBJ1-5; D call uncertain. From germline, CDR1 is LNHDA and CDR2 SQIVND (reference sequence). Trimming took 5 bases from V and 6 from J, leaving 11 bases between them. The CDR3 loop spans 13 amino acids.

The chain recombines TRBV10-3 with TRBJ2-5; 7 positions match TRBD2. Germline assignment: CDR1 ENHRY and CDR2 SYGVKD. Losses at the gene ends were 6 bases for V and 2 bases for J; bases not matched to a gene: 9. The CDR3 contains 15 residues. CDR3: CAISPGGAGQETQYF. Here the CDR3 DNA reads TGTGCCATCAGCCCCGGCGGAGCGGGACAAGAGACCCAGTACTTC.

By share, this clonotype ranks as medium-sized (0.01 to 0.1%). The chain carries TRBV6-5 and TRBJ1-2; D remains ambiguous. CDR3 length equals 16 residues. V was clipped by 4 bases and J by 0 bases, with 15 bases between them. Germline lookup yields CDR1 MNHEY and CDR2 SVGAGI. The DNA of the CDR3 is TGTGCCAGCAGTTCCACCGGAGGACCTTCTAACTATGGCTACACCTTC. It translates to CASSSTGGPSNYGYTF.

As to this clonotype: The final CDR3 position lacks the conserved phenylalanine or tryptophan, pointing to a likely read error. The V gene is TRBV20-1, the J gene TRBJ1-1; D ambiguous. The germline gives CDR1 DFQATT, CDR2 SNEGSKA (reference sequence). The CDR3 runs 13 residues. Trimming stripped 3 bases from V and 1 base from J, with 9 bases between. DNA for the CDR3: TGCAGTGCTAGGGAGGACGAGAACACTGAAGCTTTCTCT. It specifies CSAREDENTEAFS.

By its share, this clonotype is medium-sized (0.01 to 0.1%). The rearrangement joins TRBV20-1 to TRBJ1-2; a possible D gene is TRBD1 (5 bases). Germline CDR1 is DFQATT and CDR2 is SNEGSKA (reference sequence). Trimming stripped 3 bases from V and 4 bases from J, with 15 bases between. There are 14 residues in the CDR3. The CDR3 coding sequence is TGCAGTGCTAGTCCTGGGACGGGAAGCTATGGCTACACCTTC. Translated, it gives CSASPGTGSYGYTF.

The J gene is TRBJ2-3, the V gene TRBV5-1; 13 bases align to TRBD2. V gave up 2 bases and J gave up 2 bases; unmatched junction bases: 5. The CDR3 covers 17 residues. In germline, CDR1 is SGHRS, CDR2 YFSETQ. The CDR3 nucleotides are TGCGCCAGCAGCTTCCGACTAGCGGGGGGCCTCACAGATACGCAGTATTTT. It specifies CASSFRLAGGLTDTQYF.

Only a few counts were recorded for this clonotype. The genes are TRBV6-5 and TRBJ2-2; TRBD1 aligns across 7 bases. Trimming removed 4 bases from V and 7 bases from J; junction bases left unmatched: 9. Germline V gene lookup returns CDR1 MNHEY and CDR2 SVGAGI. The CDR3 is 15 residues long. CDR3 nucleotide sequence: TGTGCCAGCAGTTCACCAGGGGGTTGGGGCGGGGAGCTGTTTTTT. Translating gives CASSSPGGWGGELFF.

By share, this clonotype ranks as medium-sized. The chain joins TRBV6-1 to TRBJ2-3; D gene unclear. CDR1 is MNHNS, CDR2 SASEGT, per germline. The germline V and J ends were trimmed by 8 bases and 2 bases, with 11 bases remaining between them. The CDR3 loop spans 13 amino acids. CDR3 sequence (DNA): TGTGCCAGCGGCCTAGGTCACACAGATACGCAGTATTTT. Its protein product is CASGLGHTDTQYF.

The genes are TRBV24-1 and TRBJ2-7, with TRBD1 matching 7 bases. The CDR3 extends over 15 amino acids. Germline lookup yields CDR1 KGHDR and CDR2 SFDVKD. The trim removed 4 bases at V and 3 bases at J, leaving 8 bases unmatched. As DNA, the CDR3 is TGTGCCACCAGTGAACCCGACAGGGTCTACTACGAGCAGTACTTC. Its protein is CATSEPDRVYYEQYF.

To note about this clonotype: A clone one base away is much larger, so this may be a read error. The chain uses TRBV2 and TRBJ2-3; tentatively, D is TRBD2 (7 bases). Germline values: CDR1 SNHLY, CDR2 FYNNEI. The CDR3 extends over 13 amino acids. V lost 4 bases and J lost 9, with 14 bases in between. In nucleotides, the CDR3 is TGTGCCAGCAGTGGTGTGGGGGGGCGCACGCAGTATTTT. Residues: CASSGVGGRTQYF.

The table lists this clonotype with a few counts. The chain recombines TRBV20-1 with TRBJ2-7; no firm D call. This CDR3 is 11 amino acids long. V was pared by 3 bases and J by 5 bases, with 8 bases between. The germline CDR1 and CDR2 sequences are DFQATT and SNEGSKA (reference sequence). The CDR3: CSASRYDEQYF. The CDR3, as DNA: TGCAGTGCTAGCCGATACGACGAGCAGTACTTC.

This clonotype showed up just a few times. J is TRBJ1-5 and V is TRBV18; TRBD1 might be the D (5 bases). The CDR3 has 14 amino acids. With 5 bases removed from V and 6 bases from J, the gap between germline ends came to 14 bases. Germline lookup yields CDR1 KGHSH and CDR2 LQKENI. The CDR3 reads CASSSQGVSQPQHF. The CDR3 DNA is TGTGCCAGCTCATCGCAGGGCGTAAGTCAGCCCCAGCATTTT.